This TCR beta chain comes out of a study of blood T cell repertoires in COVID-19. Study-wide context: Both acute and convalescent COVID-19 samples were obtained from the United States, Italy and Spain. T cells, B-cell-depleted T cells, or PBMCs supplied cDNA or gDNA.

In the authors' methods: Amplification of reference gene primers was used by the study to estimate nucleated cell counts. The table came from immunoSEQ multiplex PCR; TCRdb's copy has only in-frame clones and leaves some out. The D gene and trimming were derived from the DNA, and the V and J assignments and clone size from that table. The sample includes approximately 45,000 clones, about 86% seen only once; the top ten take around 3%. The CDR3 has 11 residues. Germline assignment: CDR1 SGDLS and CDR2 YYNGEE. V was shortened by 9 bases and J by 5 bases, with 11 bases between the two germline ends. The chain carries TRBV9 and TRBJ2-5, with D perhaps matching TRBD1 (6 bases). The specimen sequenced was peripheral blood. This sequence was found in an elderly woman with acute or convalescent COVID-19. The CDR3 region has the DNA TGTGCCAACACAGGGATCGAGACCCAGTACTTC. Protein: CANTGIETQYF.